A selection of T cell receptor beta chains follows, all from one sample in a study of PD-1 blockade in mismatch repair-deficient tumors. The assay was immunoSEQ multiplex PCR, and TCRdb's table has in-frame clones only and misses some. Here the sample spans 40,000 or so clones, roughly 83% being singletons. Here the sequenced sample was peripheral blood, taken 4 weeks after starting pembrolizumab. The receptors come from an adult with mismatch repair-deficient cancer. CDR3s include the opening cysteine and the closing phenylalanine or tryptophan. The order of the fields is V gene, J gene, clone size, D gene, CDR3 protein, CDR3 DNA. D genes are given only for firm matches. Clone size appears in some rows only: once, few, many, or a class for an expanded clone.

>TRBV30|TRBJ1-1|NA|NA
CAWSVLSEAFF
TGTGCCTGGAGTGTACTTAGTGAAGCTTTCTTT
>TRBV27|TRBJ1-1|NA|NA
CASSLSLVNTEAFF
TGTGCCAGCAGTTTATCTTTGGTCAACACTGAAGCTTTCTTT
>TRBV19|TRBJ1-2|NA|NA
CASSIGSKGGYTF
TGTGCCAGTAGTATCGGGTCCAAGGGGGGCTACACCTTC
>TRBV6-5|TRBJ2-2|NA|NA
CASSYSVTGELFF
TGTGCCAGCAGTTACAGTGTAACCGGGGAGCTGTTTTTT
>TRBV15|TRBJ1-4|NA|NA
CATSRDVGNEKLFF
TGTGCCACCAGCAGAGATGTGGGGAATGAAAAACTGTTTTTT
>TRBV2|TRBJ1-1|NA|TRBD1
CASGFDRERMNTEAFF
TGTGCCAGCGGTTTCGACAGGGAGCGGATGAACACTGAAGCTTTCTTT
>TRBV2|TRBJ2-7|NA|TRBD1
CASSDEDRGDFYEQYF
TGTGCCAGCAGTGACGAGGACAGGGGCGATTTCTACGAGCAGTACTTC
>TRBV30|TRBJ1-5|NA|NA
CAWSVQSNQPQHF
TGTGCCTGGAGTGTTCAGAGCAATCAGCCCCAGCATTTT
>TRBV5-1|TRBJ2-2|NA|TRBD1
CASSLQGTNTGELFF
TGCGCCAGCAGCCTACAGGGGACGAACACCGGGGAGCTGTTTTTT
>TRBV28|TRBJ1-5|NA|NA
CASRPLQGNQPQHF
TGTGCCAGCAGGCCACTGCAGGGAAATCAGCCCCAGCATTTT
>TRBV6-5|TRBJ2-7|NA|NA
CASSYSNKGPYEQYF
TGTGCCAGCAGTTACTCGAATAAGGGCCCCTACGAGCAGTACTTC
>TRBV27|TRBJ2-3|once|TRBD1
CASSLALDRATQYF
TGTGCCAGCAGTTTAGCCCTCGACAGGGCGACGCAGTATTTT
>TRBV4-1|TRBJ2-1|few|NA
CASSQVNIVSYNEQFF
TGCGCCAGCAGCCAGGTGAATATCGTCTCCTACAATGAGCAGTTCTTC
>TRBV6-5|TRBJ2-3|NA|TRBD1
CASSYGQGPFHHTQYF
TGTGCCAGCAGTTACGGACAGGGACCCTTCCACCATACGCAGTATTTT
>TRBV5-1|TRBJ2-7|NA|TRBD1
CASSSGTGGHEQYF
TGCGCCAGCAGCTCGGGGACAGGGGGGCACGAGCAGTACTTC
>TRBV30|TRBJ2-7|NA|TRBD2
CAWSAREGARYEQYF
TGTGCCTGGAGTGCGCGGGAGGGGGCACGGTACGAGCAGTACTTC
>TRBV7-9|TRBJ2-5|NA|NA
CASSAQGGRQETQYF
TGTGCCAGCAGCGCCCAGGGGGGGCGCCAAGAGACCCAGTACTTC
>TRBV7-9|TRBJ2-7|NA|NA
CASSLSGSHYEQYF
TGTGCCAGCAGCTTGTCAGGGTCACACTACGAGCAGTACTTC
>TRBV11-3|TRBJ2-3|NA|TRBD2
CASTPGSGRALDTQYF
TGTGCCAGCACCCCCGGGAGCGGGAGGGCCCTAGATACGCAGTATTTT
>TRBV7-6|TRBJ2-1|NA|TRBD2
CASSTGTSGINEQFF
TGTGCCAGTTCTACCGGGACTAGCGGGATCAATGAGCAGTTCTTC
>TRBV5-1|TRBJ2-1|NA|TRBD2
CASRVAGGYNEQFF
TGCGCCAGCCGCGTCGCGGGAGGGTACAATGAGCAGTTCTTC
>TRBV28|TRBJ2-1|NA|TRBD1
CASSLSIWEGQGKDNEQFF
TGTGCCAGCAGTTTATCTATATGGGAGGGACAGGGGAAGGACAATGAGCAGTTCTTC
>TRBV14|TRBJ2-5|few|TRBD1
CASSRGQFQETQYF
TGTGCCAGCAGCCGGGGACAGTTCCAAGAGACCCAGTACTTC
>TRBV2|TRBJ2-3|NA|TRBD2
CASSEVEGRGGDTQYF
TGTGCCAGCAGTGAAGTGGAAGGGCGGGGGGGAGATACGCAGTATTTT
>TRBV6-6|TRBJ2-1|NA|TRBD1
CASSYPGQGGNEQFF
TGTGCCAGCAGTTACCCGGGACAGGGGGGCAATGAGCAGTTCTTC
>TRBV11-2|TRBJ2-7|many|NA
CASSLVRRSDYEQYF
TGTGCCAGCAGCTTAGTCCGGCGGAGCGACTACGAGCAGTACTTC
>TRBV5-4|TRBJ2-1|once|TRBD2
CASGGYAGAAYNEQFF
TGTGCCAGCGGCGGGTACGCGGGAGCGGCCTACAATGAGCAGTTCTTC
>TRBV5-1|TRBJ1-2|once|NA
CASSWDGGDGYTF
TGCGCCAGCAGCTGGGACGGGGGGGATGGCTACACCTTC
>TRBV6-5|TRBJ1-2|few|NA
CATTWTGGLYGYTF
TGTGCCACCACATGGACCGGGGGCCTCTATGGCTACACCTTC
>TRBV10-3|TRBJ2-7|once|NA
CAISEASEQYF
TGTGCCATCAGTGAGGCGAGCGAGCAGTACTTC
>TRBV2|TRBJ1-2|NA|TRBD1
CASRRTGEGYGYTF
TGTGCCAGCAGAAGGACAGGGGAGGGCTATGGCTACACCTTC
>TRBV6-5|TRBJ2-3|NA|NA
CASTPGLDTDTQYF
TGTGCCAGCACGCCGGGACTTGACACAGATACGCAGTATTTT
>TRBV23-1|TRBJ1-5|NA|NA
CASGRDLNQPQHF
TGCGCCAGCGGCAGGGACCTCAATCAGCCCCAGCATTTT
>TRBV12-5|TRBJ1-1|NA|NA
CASGLLMNTEAFF
TGTGCTAGTGGTTTGCTCATGAACACTGAAGCTTTCTTT
>TRBV9|TRBJ2-5|NA|TRBD2
CASSLSGTQQETQYF
TGTGCCAGCAGCTTAAGCGGGACGCAACAAGAGACCCAGTACTTC
>TRBV11-3|TRBJ1-5|few|NA
CASIEGGDQPQHF
TGTGCCAGCATTGAGGGAGGGGATCAGCCCCAGCATTTT
>TRBV6-5|TRBJ2-1|NA|NA
CASSYSGRLNEQFF
TGTGCCAGCAGTTATAGTGGGAGGTTAAATGAGCAGTTCTTC
>TRBV20-1|TRBJ1-3|NA|NA
CSATQENTIYF
TGCAGTGCTACACAGGAAAACACCATATATTTT
>TRBV18|TRBJ2-4|NA|NA
CASSPGEAKNIQYF
TGTGCCAGCTCACCCGGGGAGGCCAAAAACATTCAGTACTTC
>TRBV4-3|TRBJ1-5|NA|NA
CASSQDWGWGQPQHF
TGCGCCAGCAGCCAAGACTGGGGATGGGGTCAGCCCCAGCATTTT
>TRBV28|TRBJ2-5|few|NA
CASSRASRQETQYF
TGTGCCAGCAGCCGGGCCTCTAGGCAAGAGACCCAGTACTTC
>TRBV10-2|TRBJ2-1|medium-sized|TRBD1
CASSESVRGTKFF
TGCGCCAGCAGTGAGTCGGTCAGGGGGACCAAGTTCTTC
>TRBV7-9|TRBJ1-3|NA|TRBD1
CASIDDRAPGNTIYF
TGTGCCAGCATCGACGACAGGGCGCCCGGAAACACCATATATTTT
>TRBV15|TRBJ1-5|NA|NA
CATSPRGGGQPQHF
TGTGCCACCAGCCCCCGGGGCGGGGGGCAGCCCCAGCATTTT
>TRBV20-1|TRBJ2-1|NA|NA
CSASSYNEQFF
TGCAGTGCTAGTTCCTACAATGAGCAGTTCTTC
>TRBV4-1|TRBJ1-3|NA|TRBD1
CASRNLGQLSGNTIYF
TGCGCCAGCAGAAACTTGGGACAGCTCTCTGGAAACACCATATATTTT
>TRBV4-1|TRBJ2-1|NA|NA
CASSQEWGTNYNEQFF
TGCGCCAGCAGCCAAGAATGGGGGACAAACTACAATGAGCAGTTCTTC
>TRBV5-4|TRBJ2-5|NA|TRBD2
CASSLGGTSETQYF
TGTGCCAGCAGCTTGGGGGGGACTAGCGAGACCCAGTACTTC
>TRBV5-4|TRBJ1-6|NA|TRBD1
CASSLTGVRNSPLHF
TGTGCCAGCAGCTTGACAGGGGTACGGAATTCACCCCTCCACTTT
>TRBV27|TRBJ2-7|NA|NA
CASSLWRTDSYEQYF
TGTGCCAGCAGTTTATGGCGGACAGACTCCTACGAGCAGTACTTC
>TRBV15|TRBJ2-7|once|NA
CATSEAYEQYF
TGTGCCACCTCGGAGGCCTACGAGCAGTACTTC
>TRBV28|TRBJ2-1|NA|NA
CASSPGASDYNEQFF
TGTGCCAGCAGTCCAGGGGCTAGCGACTACAATGAGCAGTTCTTC
>TRBV30|TRBJ2-7|NA|NA
CAWRRGASYEQYF
TGTGCCTGGAGACGGGGGGCCTCCTACGAGCAGTACTTC
>TRBV6-5|TRBJ2-2|NA|NA
CASSYSVSTGELFF
TGTGCCAGCAGTTACTCGGTCAGCACCGGGGAGCTGTTTTTT